The rows below give T cell receptor beta chains drawn from one sample of a study of vaccination and CD4 T cells after COVID-19. For these receptors, no antigen is known. TCRdb redid the calling of the PCR reads with MiXCR, one entry per CDR3 protein. The sample carries tens of thousands of distinct CDR3 sequences, 66% recorded once. Material for sequencing was CD4+ T cells from blood, cultured in vitro. These TCRs come from a human donor who had recovered from COVID-19. Both conserved end residues are trimmed from each CDR3. Each record gives: V gene, J gene, CDR3 protein.

V: TRBV7-2; J: TRBJ1-2; CDR3: ASSLGAGSPSRSYGYT
V: TRBV6-2/TRBV6-3; J: TRBJ1-1; CDR3: ASTILRGTHEAF
V: TRBV11-3; J: TRBJ2-3; CDR3: ASSNPPADTQY
V: TRBV6-5; J: TRBJ2-7; CDR3: ASSYSKKSHTYEQY
V: TRBV20-1; J: TRBJ2-7; CDR3: SARLAPTYEQY
V: TRBV12-5; J: TRBJ2-7; CDR3: ASGLGGQGSEQY
V: TRBV20-1; J: TRBJ2-1; CDR3: SAAGVGNEQF
V: TRBV7-2; J: TRBJ2-3; CDR3: ASSLVGTPLLDTQY
V: TRBV5-8; J: TRBJ1-2; CDR3: ASSTRDSSGYT
V: TRBV7-3; J: TRBJ1-1; CDR3: ASSLEGNTEAF
V: TRBV6-5; J: TRBJ1-4; CDR3: ASSFTGTVPHEKLF
V: TRBV7-8; J: TRBJ2-1; CDR3: ASSPAFEQF
V: TRBV19; J: TRBJ1-6; CDR3: ASKGAAWTPLH
V: TRBV6-1; J: TRBJ1-1; CDR3: ASSPRGSTEAF
V: TRBV7-3; J: TRBJ2-2; CDR3: ASSLQGSTNTGELF
V: TRBV27; J: TRBJ1-2; CDR3: ASSSWTGEGYT
V: TRBV18; J: TRBJ2-7; CDR3: ASSGRNRDYEQY
V: TRBV6-1; J: TRBJ1-1; CDR3: ASSERRQGRRMNTEAF
V: TRBV7-2; J: TRBJ1-3; CDR3: ASSWTGTGNTIY
V: TRBV27; J: TRBJ2-7; CDR3: ASSLSGVSAQY
V: TRBV6-1; J: TRBJ1-1; CDR3: ASYAGRARITEAF
V: TRBV20-1; J: TRBJ1-2; CDR3: SARNREAINYGYT